The present T cell receptor beta chain was sequenced within a study of blood T cell repertoires in COVID-19 (dated by TCRdb to the early 2020s). The study in broad terms: Samples covering the acute and convalescent phases of COVID-19 were provided by collaborators in the United States, Italy and Spain. The material from the prospective study consisted of cDNA or gDNA derived from T cells, B-cell-depleted T cells, or PBMCs. Subjects who had been exposed to COVID-19, were actively infected with it, or had recovered from it provided the deeply sampled blood TCRbeta repertoires that made up the dataset. The repertoires were released in a freely available public database meant as a resource for research on the immune response to SARS-CoV-2. The samples were drawn from two sources: the first 160 participants of the ongoing ImmuneRACE study, and 1,254 subjects contributed by 6 global collaborators. A de-identified subject ID, COVID-19 status, age in years and sex were almost always included in the sample metadata. Where HLA class I and class II types were available, the types were taken from metadata supplied by the sample provider, not from assay-based typing.

As regards this clone: Its cognate antigen has yet to be identified. Base qualities are missing; no much larger clone stands one base away.

In Seattle, one collaborating source enrolled patients while the infection was active and tracked those patients longitudinally over the course of disease. Whole blood was collected in K2EDTA tubes by collaborating institutions according to the institutions' own protocols. For TCRbeta analysis, collaborators shipped samples as frozen whole blood, isolated PBMCs, or DNA extracted from either of those sample types. TCRbeta CDR3 regions were amplified from genomic DNA by means of the immunoSEQ Assay, a bias-controlled multiplex PCR. In the authors' own workflow: The number of nucleated cells in each sample was estimated by amplification of reference gene primers within the assay. To quantify the absolute abundance of each unique TCRbeta CDR3 rearrangement, sequence reads were collapsed and filtered. Productive Simpson clonality was computed per sample as the square root of Simpson's diversity index over productive rearrangements. This is the immuneACCESS table as TCRdb keeps it, with only in-frame sequences that have V and J called. A part of the clones is gone; compared with another copy, unresolved V genes explain less than half, and the rest is unexplained. The V and J calls and clone size were taken over from that table, and D and trimming were inferred from the DNA. The sample table contains 250,000 to 350,000 clones; only one count was recorded for more than 80% of them. Of the sample, 6% to 8% falls within the top ten clones.

Overall study results and their limits: How much clinical and demographic metadata was included differed by source and by participant, and the metadata was provided uncurated.

The sequencing sample was made of peripheral blood. The TCR sequence derives from a woman in her forties or fifties with COVID-19, enrolled during active disease.

The sequenced DNA is TGTGCCAGCAGCAAAGAACGTTTCGGGGTAAGGCCTGAAGCTTTCTTT. Translated, it gives CASSKERFGVRPEAFF. The chain is encoded by TRBV21-1 joined to TRBJ1-1. TRBV21-1 is deemed a pseudogene. The CDR3, from cysteine to phenylalanine, totals 16 residues. Only the CDR3 DNA is retained, 48 bases long and in frame from the first base.